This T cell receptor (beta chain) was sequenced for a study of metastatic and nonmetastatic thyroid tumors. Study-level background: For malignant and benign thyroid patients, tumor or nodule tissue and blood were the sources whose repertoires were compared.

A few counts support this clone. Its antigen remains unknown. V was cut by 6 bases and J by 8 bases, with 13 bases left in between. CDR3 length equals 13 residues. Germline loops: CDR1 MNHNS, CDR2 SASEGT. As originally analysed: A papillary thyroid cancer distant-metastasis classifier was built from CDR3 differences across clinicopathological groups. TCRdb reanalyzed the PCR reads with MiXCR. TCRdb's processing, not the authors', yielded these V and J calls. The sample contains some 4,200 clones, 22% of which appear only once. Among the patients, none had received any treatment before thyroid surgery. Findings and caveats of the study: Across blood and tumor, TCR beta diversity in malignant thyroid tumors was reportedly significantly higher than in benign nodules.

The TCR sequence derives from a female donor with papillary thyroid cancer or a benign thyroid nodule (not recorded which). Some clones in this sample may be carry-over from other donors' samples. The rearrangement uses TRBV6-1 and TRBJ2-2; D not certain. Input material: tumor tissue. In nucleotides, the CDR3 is TGTGCCAGCAGGGCCAGGTTGATAGGGGAGCTGTTTTTT. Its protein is CASRARLIGELFF.